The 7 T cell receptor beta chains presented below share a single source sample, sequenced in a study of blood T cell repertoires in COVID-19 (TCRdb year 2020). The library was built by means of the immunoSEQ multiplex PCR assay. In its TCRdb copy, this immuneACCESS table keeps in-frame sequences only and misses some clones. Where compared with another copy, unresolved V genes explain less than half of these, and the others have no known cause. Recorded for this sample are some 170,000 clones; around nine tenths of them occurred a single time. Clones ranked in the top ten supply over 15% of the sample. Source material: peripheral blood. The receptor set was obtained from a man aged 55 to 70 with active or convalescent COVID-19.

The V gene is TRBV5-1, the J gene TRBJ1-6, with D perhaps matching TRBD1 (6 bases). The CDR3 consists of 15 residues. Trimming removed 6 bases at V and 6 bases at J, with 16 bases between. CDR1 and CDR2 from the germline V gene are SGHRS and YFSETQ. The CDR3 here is CASKKNTGLNSPLHF. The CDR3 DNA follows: TGCGCCAGCAAGAAAAACACAGGGCTTAATTCACCCCTCCACTTT.

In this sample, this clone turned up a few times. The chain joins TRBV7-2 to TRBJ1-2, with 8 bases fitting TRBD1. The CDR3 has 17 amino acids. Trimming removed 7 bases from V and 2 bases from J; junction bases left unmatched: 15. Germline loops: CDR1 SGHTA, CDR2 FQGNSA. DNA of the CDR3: TGTGCCAGCACCTACACAGGGGGGGCACGCCAGAACTATGGCTACACCTTC. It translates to CASTYTGGARQNYGYTF.

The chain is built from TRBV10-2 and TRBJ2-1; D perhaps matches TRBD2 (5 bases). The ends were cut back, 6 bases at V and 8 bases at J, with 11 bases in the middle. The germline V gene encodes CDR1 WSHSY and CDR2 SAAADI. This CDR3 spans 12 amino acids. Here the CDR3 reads CASRRERDEQFF. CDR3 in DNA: TGCGCCAGCAGGAGGGAGAGGGATGAGCAGTTCTTC.

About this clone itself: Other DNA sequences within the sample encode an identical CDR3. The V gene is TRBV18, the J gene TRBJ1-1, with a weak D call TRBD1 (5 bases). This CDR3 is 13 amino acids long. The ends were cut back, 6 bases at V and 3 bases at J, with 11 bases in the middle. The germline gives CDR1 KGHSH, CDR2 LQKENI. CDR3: CASSRRGDTEAFF. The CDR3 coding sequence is TGTGCCAGCTCTCGCCGGGGGGACACTGAAGCTTTCTTT.

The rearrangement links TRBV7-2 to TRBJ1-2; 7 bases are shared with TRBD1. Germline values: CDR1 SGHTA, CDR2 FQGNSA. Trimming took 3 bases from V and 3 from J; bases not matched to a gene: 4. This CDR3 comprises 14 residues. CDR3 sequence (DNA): TGTGCCAGCAGCTTTGGGACAGACTACTATGGCTACACCTTC. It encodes CASSFGTDYYGYTF.

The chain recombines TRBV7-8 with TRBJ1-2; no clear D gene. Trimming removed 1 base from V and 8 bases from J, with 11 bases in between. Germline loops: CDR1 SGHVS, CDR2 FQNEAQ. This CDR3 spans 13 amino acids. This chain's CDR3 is CASSLGIPGGYTF. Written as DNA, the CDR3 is TGTGCCAGCAGCTTAGGAATTCCAGGAGGCTACACCTTC.

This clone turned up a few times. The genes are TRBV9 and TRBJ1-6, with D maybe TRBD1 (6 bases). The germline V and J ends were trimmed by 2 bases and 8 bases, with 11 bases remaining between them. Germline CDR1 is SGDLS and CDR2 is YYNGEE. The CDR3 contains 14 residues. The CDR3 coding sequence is TGTGCCAGCAGCGTTAAGGACAGCTATTCACCCCTCCACTTT. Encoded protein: CASSVKDSYSPLHF.